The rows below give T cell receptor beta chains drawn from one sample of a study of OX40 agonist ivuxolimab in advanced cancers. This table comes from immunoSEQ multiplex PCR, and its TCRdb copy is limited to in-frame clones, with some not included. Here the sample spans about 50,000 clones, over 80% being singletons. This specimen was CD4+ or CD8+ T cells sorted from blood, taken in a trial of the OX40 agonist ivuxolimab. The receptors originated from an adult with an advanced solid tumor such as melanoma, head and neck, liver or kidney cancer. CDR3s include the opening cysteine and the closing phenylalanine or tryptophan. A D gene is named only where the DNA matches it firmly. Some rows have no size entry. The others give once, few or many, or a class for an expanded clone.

CDR3nt: TGTGCCAGTACGGGGCGGTGGGGGCACGATGGCTACACCTTC
CDR3aa: CASTGRWGHDGYTF
j_gene: TRBJ1-2
d_gene: .
v_gene: TRBV19
abundance: .

CDR3nt: TGTGCCAGCAGCCCCCGACAGGGGCAAGAGACCCAGTACTTC
CDR3aa: CASSPRQGQETQYF
j_gene: TRBJ2-5
d_gene: TRBD1
v_gene: TRBV7-3
abundance: .

CDR3nt: TGTGCCAGCAGCTTTGGGGCCCGGGACTATGAGACAGATACGCAGTATTTT
CDR3aa: CASSFGARDYETDTQYF
j_gene: TRBJ2-3
d_gene: TRBD2
v_gene: TRBV5-4
abundance: .

CDR3nt: TGTGCCAGCAGCTTACGTAACCTCAATGAGCAGTTCTTC
CDR3aa: CASSLRNLNEQFF
j_gene: TRBJ2-1
d_gene: .
v_gene: TRBV7-3
abundance: .

CDR3nt: TGCGCCAGCAGCTACTCCGGGACAGGGGAGCACGAGCAGTACTTC
CDR3aa: CASSYSGTGEHEQYF
j_gene: TRBJ2-7
d_gene: TRBD1
v_gene: TRBV5-1
abundance: .

CDR3nt: TGTGCCAGCAGGGCGGATTCCTACAATGAGCAGTTCTTC
CDR3aa: CASRADSYNEQFF
j_gene: TRBJ2-1
d_gene: .
v_gene: TRBV6-6
abundance: .

CDR3nt: TGTGCCTGGGGAATGCGCACTGAAGCTTTCTTT
CDR3aa: CAWGMRTEAFF
j_gene: TRBJ1-1
d_gene: .
v_gene: TRBV30
abundance: .

CDR3nt: TGTGCCAGTAGTATAGATACGGTCTCCAGTATCAGAGCTTTCTTT
CDR3aa: CASSIDTVSSIRAFF
j_gene: TRBJ1-1
d_gene: .
v_gene: TRBV19
abundance: .

CDR3nt: TGCGCCAGCAGTGATGGGCAGGGGAGATTGGCCCAGTACTTC
CDR3aa: CASSDGQGRLAQYF
j_gene: TRBJ2-5
d_gene: .
v_gene: TRBV10-1
abundance: few

CDR3nt: TGTGCCAGCCAAGCGGACTCGAACACTGAAGCTTTCTTT
CDR3aa: CASQADSNTEAFF
j_gene: TRBJ1-1
d_gene: .
v_gene: TRBV7-6
abundance: .

CDR3nt: TGTGCCACCAGCAGAGATCAGAGCTCCTACGAGCAGTACTTC
CDR3aa: CATSRDQSSYEQYF
j_gene: TRBJ2-7
d_gene: .
v_gene: TRBV15
abundance: .

CDR3nt: TGTGCCAGTAGTACGGCGGGAGGGAACACCGGGGAGCTGTTTTTT
CDR3aa: CASSTAGGNTGELFF
j_gene: TRBJ2-2
d_gene: TRBD2
v_gene: TRBV19
abundance: .

CDR3nt: TGTGCCAGCAGTTACCGTGCCGGGGCTGGCGAGCAGTACTTC
CDR3aa: CASSYRAGAGEQYF
j_gene: TRBJ2-7
d_gene: .
v_gene: TRBV6-5
abundance: .

CDR3nt: TGCAGCGTTGTAGCGGACAGGGGGGACGAGCAGTACTTC
CDR3aa: CSVVADRGDEQYF
j_gene: TRBJ2-7
d_gene: TRBD1
v_gene: TRBV29-1
abundance: .